These 26 T cell receptor beta chains share one sample of origin, sequenced in a study of blood T cell repertoires in COVID-19. TCRdb's table, derived via immunoSEQ multiplex PCR, lists solely in-frame clones and lacks some. In the table there are around 190,000 clones, 80% of which are singletons. The sequenced material came from peripheral blood. These receptors were obtained from a man in his 70s with active or convalescent COVID-19.

The V call is TRBV12-3 or TRBV12-4, the J call TRBJ2-7; no firm D call. Trimming took 6 bases from V and 2 from J, leaving 11 bases between them. The CDR3 covers 13 residues. The CDR3 loop is CASSFDTTYEQYF. CDR3 bases: TGTGCCAGCAGCTTTGACACCACCTACGAGCAGTACTTC.

V is TRBV5-1 and J is TRBJ2-2, with D possibly being TRBD1 (6 bases). The V end was cut by 3 bases, the J end by 7 bases, with 10 bases between. The CDR3 is made up of 13 amino acids. Germline loops: CDR1 SGHRS, CDR2 YFSETQ. CDR3 sequence reads: CASSSGVVGELFF. The CDR3 DNA is TGCGCCAGCAGCTCAGGGGTGGTCGGGGAGCTGTTTTTT.

The chain recombines TRBV19 with TRBJ2-1; D might be TRBD2 (5 bases). The V gene's germline CDR1 is LNHDA and CDR2 SQIVND (reference sequence). The CDR3 has 14 amino acids. V was shortened by 0 bases and J by 6 bases, with 9 bases between the two germline ends. The CDR3 region is CASSIDPGFNEQFF. CDR3 DNA: TGTGCCAGTAGTATAGATCCGGGGTTCAATGAGCAGTTCTTC.

CDR3 loop: CASSLARSSYNEQFF. The CDR3 coding sequence is TGCGCCAGCAGCTTGGCGCGGAGCTCCTACAATGAGCAGTTCTTC. V is TRBV5-1 and J is TRBJ2-1; D is uncertain. V gave up 0 bases and J gave up 0 bases, with 7 bases separating them. The CDR3 spans 15 residues. Germline lookup yields CDR1 SGHRS and CDR2 YFSETQ.

J is TRBJ1-1 and V is TRBV4-2; 7 nucleotides line up with TRBD1. This CDR3 contains 15 residues. Per germline, CDR1 LGHNA and CDR2 YNFKEQ. V was clipped by 4 bases and J by 1 base; unmatched bases: 6. In DNA form, the CDR3 reads TGTGCCAGCAGCCCTTTTCAGGGGGAGAACACTGAAGCTTTCTTT. Its protein is CASSPFQGENTEAFF.

The table lists this clone with a count of one. This chain uses TRBV29-1 with TRBJ2-5; TRBD1 matches 9 bases. The CDR3 extends over 15 amino acids. The junction had 9 bases not matched to a gene; V was cut back by 2 bases and J by 5 bases. Germline loops: CDR1 SQVTM, CDR2 ANQGSEA. CDR3 bases: TGCAGCGTTGAACTTACAGGGGGCGCGGGGGAGACCCAGTACTTC. Its translation: CSVELTGGAGETQYF. The whole variable domain, remainder taken from reference TRBV29-1 and TRBJ2-5, is SAVISQKPSRDICQRGTSLTIQCQVDSQVTMMFWYRQQPGQSLTLIATANQGSEATYESGFVIDKFPISRPNLTFSTLTVSNMSPEDSSIYLCSVELTGGAGETQYFGPGTRLLVL.

This sequence joins TRBV7-2 and TRBJ1-2, with D possibly TRBD1 on 5 matching bases. This CDR3 has 14 amino acids. Trimming stripped 6 bases from V and 0 bases from J, with 11 bases between. Germline CDR1 SGHTA, CDR2 FQGNSA. The CDR3 reads CASSQTGANYGYTF. CDR3 DNA: TGTGCCAGCAGTCAAACGGGGGCTAACTATGGCTACACCTTC.

This clone was observed a few times. The junction departs from germline at one end; a sequencing error may be responsible. The rearrangement joins TRBV10-1 to TRBJ1-1; 9 nucleotides align to TRBD1. The CDR3 spans 13 residues. Germline CDR1 and CDR2: WNHNN and SYGVQD (reference sequence). The CDR3: CASSESGTGSFNF. The CDR3 DNA sequence: TGCGCCAGCAGTGAGTCGGGGACAGGGAGTTTCAACTTT.

The chain uses TRBV18 and TRBJ1-1; 8 bases match TRBD1. V lost 2 bases to trimming and J lost 6 bases; unmatched junction nucleotides: 11. The CDR3 runs to 16 residues. Germline-derived CDR1 and CDR2 are KGHSH and LQKENI. The CDR3 sequence: CASSPTNLGQGAEAFF. The CDR3 nucleotides are TGTGCCAGCTCACCAACAAATCTTGGACAGGGTGCTGAAGCTTTCTTT. Filled out from reference TRBV18 and TRBJ1-1, the complete variable domain reads NAGVMQNPRHLVRRRGQEARLRCSPMKGHSHVYWYRQLPEEGLKFMVYLQKENIIDESGMPKERFSAEFPKEGPSILRIQQVVRGDSAAYFCASSPTNLGQGAEAFFGQGTRLTVV.

This sequence joins TRBV5-1 and TRBJ1-1; no firm D call. CDR1 and CDR2 (germline): SGHRS, YFSETQ. The CDR3 extends over 14 amino acids. The ends were cut back, 2 bases at V and 2 bases at J, with 10 bases in the middle. The CDR3 bases are TGCGCCAGCAGCTTAGTCAGATCCAACACTGAAGCTTTCTTT. As protein: CASSLVRSNTEAFF.

The V and J genes are TRBV5-4 and TRBJ2-7; tentative D call: TRBD2 (5 bases). CDR1 is SGHNT, CDR2 YYREEE, per germline (reference sequence). Deletions cut 4 bases from V and 0 bases from J, with 14 bases between. The CDR3 covers 15 residues. CDR3 loop: CASSPPGGLSYEQYF. For the CDR3, the DNA is TGTGCCAGCAGCCCCCCAGGAGGTCTCTCCTACGAGCAGTACTTC.

The chain carries TRBV5-6 and TRBJ1-2, with a tentative D call TRBD1 (5 bases). Trimming removed 6 bases from V and 10 bases from J, with 25 bases in between. The CDR3 consists of 15 residues. In germline, CDR1 is SGHDT, CDR2 YYEEEE. This CDR3 is CASIKVDRAPLTYTF. DNA of the CDR3: TGTGCCAGCATCAAAGTTGACAGAGCTCCATTAACCTACACCTTC.

The chain carries TRBV2 and TRBJ1-2; unclear D gene. This CDR3 region has 14 residues. The germline V gene encodes CDR1 SNHLY and CDR2 FYNNEI. The V and J ends lost 6 bases and 2 bases respectively, with 13 bases between them. CDR3 sequence: CASSPDTSNYGYTF. As DNA, the CDR3 is TGTGCCAGCAGCCCTGACACCTCAAACTATGGCTACACCTTC.

V gene TRBV18 combines with J gene TRBJ2-5; D might be TRBD2 (5 bases). V dropped 0 bases and J dropped 4 bases, with 15 bases sitting between them. This CDR3 spans 16 amino acids. CDR1 and CDR2 from the germline V gene are KGHSH and LQKENI. The CDR3 coding sequence is TGTGCCAGCTCACCACCGGCCCCGGGATGGGGAGAGACCCAGTACTTC. Translating gives CASSPPAPGWGETQYF.

The chain has TRBV5-1 and TRBJ1-2; a possible D gene is TRBD1 (5 bases). The CDR3 has 15 residues. Germline assignment: CDR1 SGHRS and CDR2 YFSETQ. Trimming left V 0 bases short and J 6 bases short, with 15 bases between. CDR3 nucleotide sequence: TGCGCCAGCAGCTTGGGAGACAGATTCCCTCATGGCTACACCTTC. This sequence encodes CASSLGDRFPHGYTF.

The CDR3 reads CASRSSGYEQYF. CDR3 DNA: TGTGCCAGCAGGAGTAGCGGTTACGAGCAGTACTTC. The chain is built from TRBV6-5 and TRBJ2-7; TRBD2 is a possible D gene (6 bases). The germline V gene encodes CDR1 MNHEY and CDR2 SVGAGI. CDR3 length equals 12 residues. V shed 6 bases and J shed 4 bases, with 10 bases lying between them.

The CDR3 reads CASSQILEDTIYF. In DNA, the CDR3 is TGTGCCAGCAGTCAGATCCTCGAAGACACCATATATTTT. V is TRBV28 and J is TRBJ1-3; D remains ambiguous. The CDR3 spans 13 residues. Between the trimmed V and J ends, which lost 5 bases and 8 bases, there was a span of 13 bases. Germline CDR1 is MDHEN and CDR2 is SYDVKM. Complete variable domain (other parts from reference TRBV28 and TRBJ1-3): DVKVTQSSRYLVKRTGEKVFLECVQDMDHENMFWYRQDPGLGLRLIYFSYDVKMKEKGDIPEGYSVSREKKERFSLILESASTNQTSMYLCASSQILEDTIYFGEGSWLTVV.

This clone was seen a single time. The chain has TRBV9 and TRBJ1-1; 7 bases are shared with TRBD1. Germline V CDR1 and CDR2: SGDLS, YYNGEE. The CDR3 contains 17 residues. Trimming removed 0 bases from V and 1 base from J; junction bases left unmatched: 9. The CDR3 spells CASSVEGVPGGNTEAFF. The CDR3 nucleotides read TGTGCCAGCAGCGTAGAGGGGGTCCCAGGGGGGAACACTGAAGCTTTCTTT.

The V gene is TRBV30, the J gene TRBJ2-1; TRBD2 matches 12 bases. J was trimmed by 3 bases and V by 2 bases; bases with no gene match: 14. CDR1 and CDR2 (germline): GTSNPN, SVGIG (reference sequence). This CDR3 region has 19 residues. The CDR3: CAWSSWTSGDSRGYNEQFF. CDR3 bases: TGTGCCTGGAGTTCGTGGACTAGCGGGGATTCTCGGGGCTACAATGAGCAGTTCTTC.

In the case of this clone: This same CDR3 is encoded by further DNA sequences in the sample. J is TRBJ2-1 and V is TRBV4-3; a possible D gene is TRBD1 (5 bases). In germline, CDR1 is LGHNA, CDR2 YSLEER. Trimming removed 2 bases from V and 5 bases from J, with 13 bases in between. This CDR3 is 15 amino acids long. DNA for the CDR3: TGCGCCAGCAGCCAACTGGCAGGGTCCAACAATGAGCAGTTCTTC. Translation: CASSQLAGSNNEQFF.

In DNA form, the CDR3 reads TGTGCCAGCAGTGAAGTATACAATGAGCAGTTCTTC. It specifies CASSEVYNEQFF. V and J are TRBV2 and TRBJ2-1; the D is unclear. Trimming stripped 1 base from V and 4 bases from J, with 2 bases between. Germline V CDR1 and CDR2: SNHLY, FYNNEI. The length of the CDR3 is 12 residues. Combining the CDR3 with reference TRBV2 and TRBJ2-1 gives the whole variable domain EPEVTQTPSHQVTQMGQEVILRCVPISNHLYFYWYRQILGQKVEFLVSFYNNEISEKSEIFDDQFSVERPDGSNFTLKIRSTKLEDSAMYFCASSEVYNEQFFGPGTRLTVL.

V usage is TRBV7-9 and J usage is TRBJ1-4; D unresolved. V lost 2 bases and J 7 bases, leaving 11 bases between the germline ends. CDR3 size: 14 residues. Germline-derived CDR1 and CDR2 are SEHNR and FQNEAQ (reference sequence). CDR3 nucleotide sequence: TGTGCCAGCAGCTTAAATCAGGCGATTGAAAAACTGTTTTTT. Translated, it gives CASSLNQAIEKLFF.

This clone has a handful of counts. The chain recombines TRBV6-5 with TRBJ1-1; perhaps TRBD1 as D (5 bases). The CDR3 runs to 14 residues. The germline gives CDR1 MNHEY, CDR2 SVGAGI. V lost 7 bases to trimming and J lost 1 base, with 13 bases between them. This chain's CDR3 is CASISPGANTEAFF. The CDR3 coding sequence is TGTGCCAGCATCTCACCTGGGGCGAACACTGAAGCTTTCTTT.

This clone is a singleton in its sample. The chain has TRBV12-3 or TRBV12-4 and TRBJ1-2, with D possibly being TRBD1 (6 bases). The CDR3 totals 13 residues. With 6 bases removed from V and 2 bases from J, the gap between germline ends came to 10 bases. CDR3 sequence: CASRTGTNYGYTF. The CDR3 DNA is TGTGCCAGCAGAACCGGGACAAACTATGGCTACACCTTC.

The chain recombines TRBV30 with TRBJ1-5; D might be TRBD1 (6 bases). The CDR3 is 13 residues long. Trimming pared 4 bases from V and 1 base from J, leaving 8 bases between. CDR1 is GTSNPN, CDR2 SVGIG, per germline (reference sequence). DNA for the CDR3: TGTGCCTGGACAGGGGAAAGCAATCAGCCCCAGCATTTT. Its translation: CAWTGESNQPQHF. Using reference TRBV30 and TRBJ1-5 for the parts outside the CDR3, the full variable domain is SQTIHQWPATLVQPVGSPLSLECTVEGTSNPNLYWYRQAAGRGLQLLFYSVGIGQISSEVPQNLSASRPQDRQFILSSKKLLLSDSGFYLCAWTGESNQPQHFGDGTRLSIL.

This chain joins TRBV27 and TRBJ2-2, with D possibly matching TRBD1 (6 bases). Between the trimmed V and J ends, which lost 6 bases and 0 bases, there was a span of 14 bases. The CDR3 sequence is 16 residues long. CDR1 is MNHEY and CDR2 is SMNVEV in the germline V gene (reference sequence). The CDR3 sequence is CASRHYRAANTGELFF. In nucleotides, the CDR3 is TGTGCCAGCAGACATTACAGGGCCGCGAACACCGGGGAGCTGTTTTTT.